A selection of T cell receptor beta chains follows, all from one sample in a study of T cells in localized non-small cell lung cancer. The repertoire was sequenced with immunoSEQ multiplex PCR; TCRdb's copy has only in-frame clones and lacks some. The sample includes around 70,000 clones, about 86% of them seen just once. The source was peripheral blood, collected before any cancer treatment. The receptors were sampled from a male donor aged 60 or older with stage III squamous cell lung carcinoma. Both conserved end residues are part of each CDR3. The D gene is left open where the match is weak. Clone size, where shown, is once, few, many, or a class for clones that have expanded.

size: NA; J: TRBJ2-2; D: NA; V: TRBV29-1; CDR3: CSAKQDSNTGELFF; DNA: TGCAGCGCCAAACAGGATTCGAACACCGGGGAGCTGTTTTTT
size: few; J: TRBJ1-1; D: NA; V: TRBV11-2; CDR3: CASSPPGRRVGAEAFF; DNA: TGTGCCAGCAGCCCACCAGGGCGCAGGGTGGGAGCTGAAGCTTTCTTT
size: NA; J: TRBJ2-7; D: TRBD1; V: TRBV27; CDR3: CASSRTGSLYEQYF; DNA: TGTGCCAGCAGTAGGACAGGGTCCCTCTACGAGCAGTACTTC
size: NA; J: TRBJ1-1; D: NA; V: TRBV5-1; CDR3: CASATLLNTEAFF; DNA: TGCGCCAGCGCGACACTATTGAACACTGAAGCTTTCTTT
size: few; J: TRBJ1-1; D: NA; V: TRBV6-1; CDR3: CASSGMAVTEAFF; DNA: TGTGCCAGCAGTGGAATGGCGGTCACTGAAGCTTTCTTT
size: NA; J: TRBJ1-5; D: NA; V: TRBV19; CDR3: CASSIRENQPQHF; DNA: TGTGCCAGTAGTATCAGAGAAAATCAGCCCCAGCATTTT
size: NA; J: TRBJ2-3; D: NA; V: TRBV5-4; CDR3: CATTKPSSGTDTQYF; DNA: TGTGCCACCACCAAACCTAGCAGTGGCACAGATACGCAGTATTTT
size: once; J: TRBJ2-3; D: TRBD2; V: TRBV6-4; CDR3: CASPERLAGTDTQYF; DNA: TGTGCCAGCCCCGAGCGACTAGCGGGGACAGATACGCAGTATTTT
size: NA; J: TRBJ1-5; D: NA; V: TRBV28; CDR3: CASSFFGNQPQHF; DNA: TGTGCCAGCAGTTTTTTCGGGAATCAGCCCCAGCATTTT
size: once; J: TRBJ1-1; D: TRBD1; V: TRBV19; CDR3: CASSMWDSQAFF; DNA: TGTGCCAGTAGTATGTGGGACAGCCAAGCTTTCTTT
size: NA; J: TRBJ1-1; D: TRBD1; V: TRBV5-4; CDR3: CASSLVETGGMNTEAFF; DNA: TGTGCCAGCAGCTTGGTTGAGACAGGGGGCATGAACACTGAAGCTTTCTTT
size: NA; J: TRBJ2-7; D: NA; V: TRBV18; CDR3: CASSPGGGRYEQYF; DNA: TGTGCCAGCTCACCAGGAGGGGGCCGCTACGAGCAGTACTTC
size: NA; J: TRBJ1-1; D: TRBD1; V: TRBV6-6; CDR3: CASSHGTGGAITEAFF; DNA: TGTGCCAGCAGTCACGGGACAGGGGGCGCGATTACTGAAGCTTTCTTT
size: NA; J: TRBJ2-5; D: NA; V: TRBV25-1; CDR3: CASRARAGGVGETQYF; DNA: TGTGCCAGCAGAGCGCGGGCTGGCGGGGTGGGGGAGACCCAGTACTTC
size: NA; J: TRBJ1-5; D: NA; V: TRBV7-7; CDR3: CASSPKVACGAQGRENQPQHF; DNA: TGTGCTAGCAGCCCTAAGGTCGCCTGTGGGGCACAGGGAAGGGAGAATCAGCCCCAGCATTTT
size: NA; J: TRBJ1-3; D: TRBD1; V: TRBV19; CDR3: CASSASQGSGNTIYF; DNA: TGTGCCAGTAGTGCCTCACAGGGGTCTGGAAACACCATATATTTT
size: NA; J: TRBJ1-1; D: NA; V: TRBV11-3; CDR3: CASSRDGEWAEAFF; DNA: TGTGCCAGCAGCCGGGACGGGGAGTGGGCTGAAGCTTTCTTT
size: NA; J: TRBJ1-5; D: TRBD1; V: TRBV9; CDR3: CASSDRDNQPQHF; DNA: TGTGCCAGCTCGGACAGGGACAATCAGCCCCAGCATTTT
size: once; J: TRBJ1-6; D: NA; V: TRBV6-6; CDR3: CASSTGQVSTPLHF; DNA: TGTGCCAGCAGCACCGGACAAGTCTCAACACCCCTCCACTTT
size: NA; J: TRBJ2-2; D: NA; V: TRBV9; CDR3: CASSVSSTGELFF; DNA: TGTGCCAGCAGCGTAAGCAGCACCGGGGAGCTGTTTTTT
size: NA; J: TRBJ2-7; D: TRBD1; V: TRBV11-2; CDR3: CASSPTGGYEQYF; DNA: TGTGCCAGCAGCCCTACAGGGGGCTACGAGCAGTACTTC
size: NA; J: TRBJ2-2; D: NA; V: TRBV5-1; CDR3: CASSRQVGTGELFF; DNA: TGCGCCAGCAGCCGACAGGTTGGGACCGGGGAGCTGTTTTTT
size: NA; J: TRBJ1-2; D: TRBD1; V: TRBV27; CDR3: CASTLYGTGGGGYTF; DNA: TGTGCCAGCACTCTTTACGGGACAGGGGGAGGGGGCTACACCTTC
size: NA; J: TRBJ1-1; D: NA; V: TRBV7-2; CDR3: CASSPGSRNTEAFF; DNA: TGTGCCAGCAGCCCGGGGTCGAGGAACACTGAAGCTTTCTTT
size: NA; J: TRBJ1-1; D: NA; V: TRBV19; CDR3: CASSWSTNTEAFF; DNA: TGTGCCAGTAGTTGGAGCACGAACACTGAAGCTTTCTTT
size: NA; J: TRBJ2-7; D: TRBD1; V: TRBV4-3; CDR3: CASSRGTGEPYEQYF; DNA: TGCGCCAGCAGCAGAGGGACAGGGGAACCCTACGAGCAGTACTTC
size: NA; J: TRBJ2-4; D: NA; V: TRBV2; CDR3: CASSEVDLAKNIQYF; DNA: TGTGCCAGCAGTGAAGTGGATTTAGCCAAAAACATTCAGTACTTC
size: NA; J: TRBJ2-3; D: NA; V: TRBV7-2; CDR3: CATPLGGGHGDTQYF; DNA: TGTGCCACCCCCCTTGGGGGGGGCCATGGAGATACGCAGTATTTT
size: NA; J: TRBJ1-4; D: NA; V: TRBV28; CDR3: CASSFLHGVKLFF; DNA: TGTGCCAGCAGTTTTCTGCACGGGGTAAAACTGTTTTTT
size: NA; J: TRBJ2-2; D: NA; V: TRBV6-5; CDR3: CASSPGGPKEELFF; DNA: TGTGCCAGCAGTCCGGGGGGCCCAAAAGAGGAGCTGTTTTTT
size: NA; J: TRBJ1-3; D: NA; V: TRBV6-1; CDR3: CASSTASGNTIYF; DNA: TGTGCCAGTTCGACTGCCTCTGGAAACACCATATATTTT
size: NA; J: TRBJ1-3; D: NA; V: TRBV7-9; CDR3: CASSSTTEGGNTIYF; DNA: TGTGCCAGCAGCTCTACCACGGAGGGTGGAAACACCATATATTTT
size: NA; J: TRBJ2-5; D: NA; V: TRBV6-1; CDR3: CASSYSGVETQYF; DNA: TGTGCCAGCAGCTATTCGGGGGTAGAGACCCAGTACTTC
size: NA; J: TRBJ1-3; D: NA; V: TRBV7-2; CDR3: CASRLTPTGSGNTIYF; DNA: TGTGCCAGCAGGCTCACGCCGACGGGCTCTGGAAACACCATATATTTT
size: NA; J: TRBJ2-1; D: TRBD1; V: TRBV6-1; CDR3: CASSARQGNEQFF; DNA: TGTGCCAGCTCTGCTAGACAGGGGAATGAGCAGTTCTTC
size: NA; J: TRBJ2-3; D: TRBD1; V: TRBV6-1; CDR3: CASSEPSPGQGASDTQYF; DNA: TGTGCCAGCAGTGAGCCTTCCCCGGGACAGGGGGCCTCAGATACGCAGTATTTT
size: NA; J: TRBJ1-4; D: NA; V: TRBV5-1; CDR3: CASSWTGRLGEGEKLFF; DNA: TGCGCCAGCAGCTGGACCGGGAGATTAGGGGAAGGGGAAAAACTGTTTTTT
size: NA; J: TRBJ1-1; D: TRBD1; V: TRBV6-1; CDR3: CASTQGTEAFF; DNA: TGTGCCAGTACACAGGGGACTGAAGCTTTCTTT
size: NA; J: TRBJ1-4; D: NA; V: TRBV5-1; CDR3: CASSTGPGRATNEKLFF; DNA: TGCGCCAGCAGCACCGGACCGGGAAGAGCAACTAATGAAAAACTGTTTTTT
size: NA; J: TRBJ2-7; D: NA; V: TRBV30; CDR3: CAWSKNYEQYF; DNA: TGTGCCTGGAGCAAGAACTACGAGCAGTACTTC
size: NA; J: TRBJ1-5; D: NA; V: TRBV19; CDR3: CASSISGADPQHF; DNA: TGTGCCAGTAGTATTTCGGGTGCGGACCCCCAGCATTTT
size: NA; J: TRBJ2-5; D: NA; V: TRBV30; CDR3: CAWGPPGLTQYF; DNA: TGTGCCTGGGGACCCCCCGGTTTGACCCAGTACTTC
size: NA; J: TRBJ1-5; D: NA; V: TRBV2; CDR3: CASSEEVNQPQHF; DNA: TGTGCCAGCAGTGAGGAGGTGAATCAGCCCCAGCATTTT
size: NA; J: TRBJ2-2; D: NA; V: TRBV29-1; CDR3: CSVGRGPNTGELFF; DNA: TGCAGCGTTGGGCGGGGCCCGAACACCGGGGAGCTGTTTTTT
size: NA; J: TRBJ2-1; D: NA; V: TRBV19; CDR3: CASSRLTEYNEQFF; DNA: TGTGCCAGTAGTAGACTGACAGAGTACAATGAGCAGTTCTTC
size: NA; J: TRBJ2-6; D: NA; V: TRBV27; CDR3: CASTSRETAQSRSGANVLTF; DNA: TGTGCCAGCACCTCACGGGAGACAGCCCAGTCTCGCTCTGGGGCCAACGTCCTGACTTTC
size: NA; J: TRBJ1-2; D: NA; V: TRBV30; CDR3: CAWILEGVSGYGYTF; DNA: TGTGCCTGGATTCTGGAGGGGGTTTCGGGGTATGGCTACACCTTC
size: NA; J: TRBJ1-4; D: NA; V: TRBV30; CDR3: CAWSRSPRDPEFF; DNA: TGTGCCTGGAGTAGATCTCCCCGGGACCCCGAATTTTTT
size: NA; J: TRBJ1-2; D: NA; V: TRBV4-3; CDR3: CASSQEGQTGFYGYTF; DNA: TGCGCCAGCAGCCAAGAGGGTCAAACAGGTTTCTATGGCTACACCTTC
size: few; J: TRBJ1-6; D: NA; V: TRBV11-1; CDR3: CASSFGNSPLHF; DNA: TGTGCCAGCAGCTTCGGGAACTCACCCCTCCACTTT
size: NA; J: TRBJ1-5; D: NA; V: TRBV19; CDR3: CASSTERSSNQPQHF; DNA: TGTGCCAGTAGTACAGAAAGGAGTAGCAATCAGCCCCAGCATTTT
size: NA; J: TRBJ2-5; D: NA; V: TRBV2; CDR3: CASSTGTQKTQYF; DNA: TGTGCCAGCAGTACCGGGACCCAGAAGACCCAGTACTTC
size: NA; J: TRBJ1-3; D: NA; V: TRBV7-2; CDR3: CASSFAGAGGNTIYF; DNA: TGTGCCAGCAGCTTCGCCGGGGCGGGAGGAAACACCATATATTTT
size: few; J: TRBJ2-7; D: NA; V: TRBV11-2; CDR3: CASSPLRGRRSSYEQYF; DNA: TGTGCCAGCAGCCCCCTCCGGGGGCGCCGGAGCTCCTACGAGCAGTACTTC
size: NA; J: TRBJ1-5; D: NA; V: TRBV7-9; CDR3: CASSLADDNQPQHF; DNA: TGTGCCAGCAGCTTAGCGGACGACAATCAGCCCCAGCATTTT